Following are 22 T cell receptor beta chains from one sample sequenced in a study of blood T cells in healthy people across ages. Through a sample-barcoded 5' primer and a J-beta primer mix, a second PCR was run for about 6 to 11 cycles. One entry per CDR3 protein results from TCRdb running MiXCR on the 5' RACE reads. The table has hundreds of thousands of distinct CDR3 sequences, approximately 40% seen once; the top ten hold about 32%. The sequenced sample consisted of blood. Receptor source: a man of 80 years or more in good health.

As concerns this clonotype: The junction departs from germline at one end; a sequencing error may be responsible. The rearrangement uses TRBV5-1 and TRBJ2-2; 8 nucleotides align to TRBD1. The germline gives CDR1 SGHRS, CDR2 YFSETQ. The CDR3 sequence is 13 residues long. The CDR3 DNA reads TGCGCCGGCAGCGAACAGGGGGCCGGGGAGCTGTTTTTT. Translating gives CAGSEQGAGELFF.

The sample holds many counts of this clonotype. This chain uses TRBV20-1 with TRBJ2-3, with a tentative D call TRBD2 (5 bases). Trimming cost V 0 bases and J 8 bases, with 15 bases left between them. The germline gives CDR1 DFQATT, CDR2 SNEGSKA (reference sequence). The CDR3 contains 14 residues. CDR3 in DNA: TGCAGTGCTAGAGATGGCAGGCCCCGGGGTACGCAGTATTTT. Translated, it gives CSARDGRPRGTQYF.

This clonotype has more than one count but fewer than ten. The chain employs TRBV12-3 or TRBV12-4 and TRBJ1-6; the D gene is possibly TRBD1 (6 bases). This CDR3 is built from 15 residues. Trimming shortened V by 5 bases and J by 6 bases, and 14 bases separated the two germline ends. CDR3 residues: CASSETGQANSPLHF. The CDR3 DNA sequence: TGTGCCAGCAGTGAAACGGGACAAGCTAATTCACCCCTCCACTTT.

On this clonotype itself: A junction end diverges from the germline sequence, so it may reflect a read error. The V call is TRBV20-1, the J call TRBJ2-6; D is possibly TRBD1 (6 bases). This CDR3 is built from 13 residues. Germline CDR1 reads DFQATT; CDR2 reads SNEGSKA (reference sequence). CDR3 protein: CSATGSGANVPTF. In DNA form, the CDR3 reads TGCAGTGCAACAGGGTCTGGGGCCAACGTCCCGACTTTC.

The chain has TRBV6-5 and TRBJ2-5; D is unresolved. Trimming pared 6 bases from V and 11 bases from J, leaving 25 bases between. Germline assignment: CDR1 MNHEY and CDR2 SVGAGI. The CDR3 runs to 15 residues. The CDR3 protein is CASRLGGSSYNEQYF. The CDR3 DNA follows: TGTGCCAGCAGACTGGGCGGCAGCTCCTACAATGAGCAGTACTTC.

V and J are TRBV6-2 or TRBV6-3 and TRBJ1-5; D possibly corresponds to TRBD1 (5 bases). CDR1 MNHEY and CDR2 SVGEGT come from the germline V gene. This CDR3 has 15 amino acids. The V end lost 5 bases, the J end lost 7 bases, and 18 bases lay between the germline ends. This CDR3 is CASSPRVGWDQPQHF. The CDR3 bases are TGTGCCAGCAGTCCCAGGGTAGGGTGGGACCAGCCCCAGCATTTT.

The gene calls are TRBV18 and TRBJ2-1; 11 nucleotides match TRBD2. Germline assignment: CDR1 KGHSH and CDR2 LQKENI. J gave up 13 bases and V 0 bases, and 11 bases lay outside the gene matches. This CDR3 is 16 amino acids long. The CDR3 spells CASSPPLAGGPEEQFF. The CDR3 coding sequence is TGTGCCAGCTCACCACCTCTAGCGGGAGGACCGGAGGAACAGTTCTTC. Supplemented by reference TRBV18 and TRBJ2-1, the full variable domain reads NAGVMQNPRHLVRRRGQEARLRCSPMKGHSHVYWYRQLPEEGLKFMVYLQKENIIDESGMPKERFSAEFPKEGPSILRIQQVVRGDSAAYFCASSPPLAGGPEEQFFGPGTRLTVL.

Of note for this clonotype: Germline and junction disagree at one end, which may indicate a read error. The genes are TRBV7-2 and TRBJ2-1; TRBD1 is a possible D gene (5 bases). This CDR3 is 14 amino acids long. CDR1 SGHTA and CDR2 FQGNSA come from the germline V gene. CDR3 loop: CAGSSPDSSNEQFF. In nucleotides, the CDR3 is TGTGCCGGCAGCTCCCCCGACAGTAGCAATGAGCAGTTCTTC.

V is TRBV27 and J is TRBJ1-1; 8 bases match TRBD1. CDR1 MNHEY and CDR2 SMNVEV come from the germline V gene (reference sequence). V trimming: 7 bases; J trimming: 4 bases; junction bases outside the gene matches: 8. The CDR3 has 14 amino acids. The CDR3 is CASNPTGGATEAFF. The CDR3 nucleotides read TGTGCCAGCAACCCCACAGGGGGGGCCACTGAAGCTTTCTTT.

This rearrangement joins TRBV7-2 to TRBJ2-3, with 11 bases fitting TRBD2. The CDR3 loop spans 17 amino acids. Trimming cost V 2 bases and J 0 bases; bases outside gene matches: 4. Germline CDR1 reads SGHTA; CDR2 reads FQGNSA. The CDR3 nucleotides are TGTGCCAGCAGCTTATGGGGGACTAGCGGTAGCACAGATACGCAGTATTTT. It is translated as CASSLWGTSGSTDTQYF.

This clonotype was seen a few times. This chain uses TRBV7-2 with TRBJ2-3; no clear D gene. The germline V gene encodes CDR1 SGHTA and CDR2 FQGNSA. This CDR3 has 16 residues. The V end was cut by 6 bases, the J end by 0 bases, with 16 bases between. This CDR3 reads CASRARSSSSTDTQYF. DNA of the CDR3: TGTGCCAGCAGGGCTCGAAGCTCCTCTAGCACAGATACGCAGTATTTT.

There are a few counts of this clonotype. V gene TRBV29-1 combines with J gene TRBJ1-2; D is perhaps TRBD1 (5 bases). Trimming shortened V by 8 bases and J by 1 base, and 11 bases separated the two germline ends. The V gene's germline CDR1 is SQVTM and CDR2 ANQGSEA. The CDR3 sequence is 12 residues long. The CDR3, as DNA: TGCAGCCTCCTTCAGGGTAACTATGGCTACACCTTC. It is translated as CSLLQGNYGYTF.

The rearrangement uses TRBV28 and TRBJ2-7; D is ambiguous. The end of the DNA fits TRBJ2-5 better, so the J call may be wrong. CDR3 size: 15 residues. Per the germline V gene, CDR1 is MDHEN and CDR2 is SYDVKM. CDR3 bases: TGTGCCAGCAGTCTTCCCCGGGTGGTCAGTGGGACCCAGTACTTC. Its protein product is CASSLPRVVSGTQYF.

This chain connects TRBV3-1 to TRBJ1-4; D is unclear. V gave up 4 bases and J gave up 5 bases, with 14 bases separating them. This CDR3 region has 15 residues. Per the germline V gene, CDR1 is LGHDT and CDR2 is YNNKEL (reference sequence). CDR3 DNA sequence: TGTGCCAGCAGCCCCACGCTACACCAGAATGAAAAACTGTTTTTT. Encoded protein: CASSPTLHQNEKLFF.

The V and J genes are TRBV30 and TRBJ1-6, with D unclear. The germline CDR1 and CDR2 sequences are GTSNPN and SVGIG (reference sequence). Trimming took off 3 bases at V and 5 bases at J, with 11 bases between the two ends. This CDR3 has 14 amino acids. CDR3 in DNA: TGTGCCTGGAGATTGGGGATCGATAATTCACCCCTCCACTTT. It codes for CAWRLGIDNSPLHF.

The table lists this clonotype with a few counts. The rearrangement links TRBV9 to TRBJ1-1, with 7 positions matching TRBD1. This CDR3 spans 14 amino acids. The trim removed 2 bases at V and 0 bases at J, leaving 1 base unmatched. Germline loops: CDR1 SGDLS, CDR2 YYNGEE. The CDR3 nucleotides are TGTGCCAGCAGCGTCAGGGGGTTGAACACTGAAGCTTTCTTT. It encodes CASSVRGLNTEAFF.

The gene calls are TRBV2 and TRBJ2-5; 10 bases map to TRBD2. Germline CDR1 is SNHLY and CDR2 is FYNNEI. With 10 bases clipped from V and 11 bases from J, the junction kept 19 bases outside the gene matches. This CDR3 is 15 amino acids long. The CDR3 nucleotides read TGTGCCACCCGAATAGCGGGAGGAAAGGGCAATGAGCAGTACTTC. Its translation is CATRIAGGKGNEQYF.

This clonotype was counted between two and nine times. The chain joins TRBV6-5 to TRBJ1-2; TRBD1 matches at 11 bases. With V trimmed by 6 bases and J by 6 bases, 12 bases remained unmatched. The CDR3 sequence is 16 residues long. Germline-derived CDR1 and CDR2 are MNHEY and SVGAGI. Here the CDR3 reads CASSSLLGTGGNGYTF. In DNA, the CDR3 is TGTGCCAGCAGCTCCCTTTTAGGGACAGGGGGAAATGGCTACACCTTC.

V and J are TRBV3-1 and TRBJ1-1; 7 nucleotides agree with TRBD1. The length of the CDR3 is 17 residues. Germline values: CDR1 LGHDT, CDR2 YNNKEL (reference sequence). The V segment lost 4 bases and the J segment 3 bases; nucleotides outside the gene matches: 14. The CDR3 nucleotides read TGTGCCAGCAGCCCGGACCCGACAGGGCGACCCGACACTGAAGCTTTCTTT. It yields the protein CASSPDPTGRPDTEAFF.

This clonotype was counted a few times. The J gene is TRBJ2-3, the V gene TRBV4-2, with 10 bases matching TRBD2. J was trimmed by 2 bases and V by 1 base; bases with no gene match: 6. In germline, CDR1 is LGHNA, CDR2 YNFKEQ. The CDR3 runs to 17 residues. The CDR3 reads CASSQVTSGDNTDTQYF. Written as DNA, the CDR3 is TGTGCCAGCAGCCAAGTTACTAGCGGGGACAACACAGATACGCAGTATTTT.

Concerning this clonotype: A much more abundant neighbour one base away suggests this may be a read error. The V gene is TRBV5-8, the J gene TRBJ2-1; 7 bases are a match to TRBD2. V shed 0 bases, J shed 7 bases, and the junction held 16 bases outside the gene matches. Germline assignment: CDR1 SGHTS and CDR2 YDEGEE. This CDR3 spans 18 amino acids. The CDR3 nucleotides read TGTGCCAGCAGCTTGGTTGCGGGAGTAAGGGGAGGGGTGAATGAGCAGTTCTTC. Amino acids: CASSLVAGVRGGVNEQFF.

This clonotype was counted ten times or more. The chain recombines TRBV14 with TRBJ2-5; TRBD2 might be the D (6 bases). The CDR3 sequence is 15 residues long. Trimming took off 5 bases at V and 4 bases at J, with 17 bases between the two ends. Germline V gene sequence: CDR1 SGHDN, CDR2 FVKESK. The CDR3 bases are TGTGCCAGCAGCGTTCGACTGGGAGGAGGAGAGACCCAGTACTTC. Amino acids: CASSVRLGGGETQYF.